This T cell receptor (beta chain) derives from a study of follicular helper T cells after annual influenza vaccination. Looking at the study overall: Some donors were sampled over the 2013-2014, 2014-2015 and 2015-2016 vaccinations.

Whole-study findings and limits: Successive annual vaccinations recalled a recurrent oligoclonal ICOS+CD38+ cTfh response with influenza-specific clonotypes.

The CDR3 loop spans 15 amino acids. J was trimmed by 5 bases and V by 6 bases; bases with no gene match: 11. Germline CDR1 SGHRS, CDR2 YFSETQ. Sequencing used immunoSEQ multiplex PCR; TCRdb keeps in-frame clones, though not all of them. The profile shows fewer than 15,000 clones, 65% to 85% of them singletons. Described time point: 2015-2016 season, pre-vaccination. A remark on this clone: Its antigen is not identified.

The specimen comprised CXCR5- memory CD4+ T cells sorted from blood, sampled on the day of influenza vaccination. V and J are TRBV5-1 and TRBJ2-5, with TRBD2 matching 9 bases. The TCR was taken from an adult who received the influenza vaccine. The CDR3 is CASKRGGASAETQYF. In nucleotides, the CDR3 is TGCGCCAGCAAACGCGGGGGGGCCTCTGCGGAGACCCAGTACTTC. Full variable domain (missing parts from reference TRBV5-1 and TRBJ2-5): KAGVTQTPRYLIKTRGQQVTLSCSPISGHRSVSWYQQTPGQGLQFLFEYFSETQRNKGNFPGRFSGRQFSNSRSEMNVSTLELGDSALYLCASKRGGASAETQYFGPGTRLLVL.